This is a list of T cell receptor beta chains from one sample in a study of T cell repertoires in aging, cancer and after chemotherapy. TCRdb analysed the multiplex PCR reads with MiXCR anew, one entry per CDR3 protein. Of 8,100 or so distinct CDR3 sequences in the sample, about 38% are singletons; the top ten hold around 5%. The sample comprised blood. Source of these receptors: a human donor in good health. Each CDR3 is given with its conserved first and last residue. The order of the fields is clone size, J gene, V gene, D gene, CDR3 protein, CDR3 DNA. The D gene is left open where the match is weak. Only part of the rows carry a size: once, few, many, or a class if the clone is expanded.

>-|TRBJ2-1|TRBV6-4|-
CASSDSSGGNEQFF
TGTGCCAGCAGTGACTCATCGGGCGGCAATGAGCAGTTCTTC
>-|TRBJ1-5|TRBV4-2|TRBD1
CASSQGTGHQPQHF
TGTGCCAGCAGCCAGGGGACAGGCCATCAGCCCCAGCATTTT
>-|TRBJ2-7|TRBV5-4|-
CASSLGGSTYEQYF
TGTGCCAGCAGCTTGGGGGGTTCGACCTACGAGCAGTACTTC
>once|TRBJ1-4|TRBV5-1|TRBD1
CASSPRGTANEKLFF
TGCGCCAGCAGCCCCAGGGGGACGGCTAATGAAAAACTGTTTTTT
>-|TRBJ2-5|TRBV30|TRBD1
CAWRRTGGQETQYF
TGTGCCTGGAGACGGACAGGGGGCCAAGAGACCCAGTACTTC
>few|TRBJ2-1|TRBV6-2/TRBV6-3|-
CASSLWGGANEQFF
TGTGCCAGCAGCCTCTGGGGAGGAGCAAATGAGCAGTTCTTC
>-|TRBJ2-1|TRBV7-9|TRBD2
CASSFTTSRSSYNEQFF
TGTGCCAGCAGCTTTACGACTAGCCGAAGCTCCTACAATGAGCAGTTCTTC
>-|TRBJ2-2|TRBV10-1|TRBD2
CASSESGLAETGELFF
TGCGCCAGCAGTGAGTCAGGTCTAGCGGAGACCGGGGAGCTGTTTTTT
>few|TRBJ2-7|TRBV6-5|-
CASSGRSYEQYF
TGTGCCAGCAGTGGACGGTCCTACGAGCAGTACTTC
>-|TRBJ2-1|TRBV11-1|TRBD2
CASSLGGGSSYNEQFF
TGTGCCAGCAGCTTAGGGGGGGGGAGCTCCTACAATGAGCAGTTCTTC
>-|TRBJ1-3|TRBV30|-
CAWGNKGGNTIYF
TGTGCCTGGGGCAACAAGGGGGGAAACACCATATATTTT
>-|TRBJ2-7|TRBV7-6|-
CASSLDVKQWSKQYF
TGTGCCAGCAGCTTAGACGTCAAACAGTGGAGCAAGCAGTACTTC
>-|TRBJ1-3|TRBV7-9|-
CASSLLDGAGNTIYF
TGTGCCAGCAGCTTATTGGATGGGGCTGGAAACACCATATATTTT
>medium-sized|TRBJ2-6|TRBV19|TRBD2
CASTYSTSGVLSGANVLTF
TGTGCCAGTACCTACTCGACTAGCGGGGTCCTCTCTGGGGCCAACGTCCTGACTTTC
>-|TRBJ1-4|TRBV18|-
CASSLRTSTNEKLFF
TGTGCCAGCTCACTGCGGACATCAACTAATGAAAAACTGTTTTTT
>-|TRBJ2-3|TRBV6-1|TRBD2
CASSGLAGGPDTQYF
TGTGCCAGCAGTGGACTAGCGGGGGGGCCAGATACGCAGTATTTT
>-|TRBJ1-1|TRBV19|-
CASSIRRGWPFF
TGTGCCAGTAGTATTCGGCGGGGGTGGCCTTTCTTT
>few|TRBJ2-6|TRBV5-1|TRBD1
CASSQGTGTSGANVLTF
TGCGCCAGCAGCCAGGGGACAGGGACTTCTGGGGCCAACGTCCTGACTTTC
>medium-sized|TRBJ2-5|TRBV29-1|-
CSVNPQGQETQYF
TGCAGCGTGAATCCACAGGGACAAGAGACCCAGTACTTC
>large|TRBJ2-5|TRBV29-1|TRBD2
CSAEGLEETQYF
TGCAGCGCAGAGGGACTAGAAGAGACCCAGTACTTC
>-|TRBJ1-1|TRBV19|TRBD1
CASSSSGTGGGTEAFF
TGTGCCAGTAGTTCGAGCGGGACAGGGGGAGGTACTGAAGCTTTCTTT
>-|TRBJ1-6|TRBV6-4|-
CASSERQDNSPLHF
TGTGCCAGCAGTGAACGCCAGGATAATTCACCCCTCCACTTT
>-|TRBJ2-1|TRBV5-4|TRBD2
CASTSGTSGGFPYNEQFF
TGTGCCAGCACCTCCGGGACTAGCGGGGGATTCCCCTACAATGAGCAGTTCTTC
>medium-sized|TRBJ2-1|TRBV5-6|-
CASSLAGVSWQFF
TGTGCCAGCAGCTTGGCGGGAGTGTCTTGGCAGTTCTTC
>-|TRBJ2-2|TRBV7-9|-
CVSSLRTLETGELFF
TGTGTCAGCAGCCTAAGGACTTTAGAGACCGGGGAGCTGTTTTTT
>-|TRBJ2-1|TRBV10-3|TRBD2
CAISAGPLAGSYNEQFF
TGTGCCATCAGTGCCGGCCCCCTAGCGGGGTCCTACAATGAGCAGTTCTTC
>medium-sized|TRBJ2-7|TRBV7-6|-
CASSLGQVTEQYF
TGTGCCAGCAGCTTAGGGCAGGTGACCGAGCAGTACTTC
>-|TRBJ1-1|TRBV29-1|-
CSVEDRRGANTEAFF
TGCAGCGTTGAAGATCGAAGAGGGGCGAACACTGAAGCTTTCTTT
>-|TRBJ2-5|TRBV5-4|TRBD1
CASSPGTGGPETQYF
TGTGCCAGCAGCCCCGGGACAGGGGGCCCAGAGACCCAGTACTTC
>few|TRBJ2-6|TRBV6-2/TRBV6-3|TRBD1
CASVNPTGGAGANVLTF
TGTGCCAGCGTCAACCCTACAGGGGGAGCTGGGGCCAACGTCCTGACTTTC
>few|TRBJ1-5|TRBV27|-
CASSYRPNQPQHF
TGTGCCAGCAGTTACCGTCCTAATCAGCCCCAGCATTTT
>few|TRBJ2-2|TRBV6-4|TRBD1
CASSDSGQRETNTGELFF
TGTGCCAGCAGTGACTCGGGACAGCGAGAAACGAACACCGGGGAGCTGTTTTTT
>medium-sized|TRBJ2-5|TRBV5-6|-
CASSLRETQYF
TGTGCCAGCAGCTTGAGAGAGACCCAGTACTTC
>few|TRBJ2-7|TRBV19|TRBD2
CASSIAETSVYEQYF
TGTGCCAGTAGTATAGCTGAGACTAGCGTCTACGAGCAGTACTTC
>-|TRBJ1-5|TRBV12-3/TRBV12-4|-
CASSPHSNQPQHF
TGTGCCAGCAGTCCCCATAGCAATCAGCCCCAGCATTTT
>-|TRBJ2-5|TRBV6-1|-
CASSEESRETQYF
TGTGCCAGCAGTGAAGAGAGTCGAGAGACCCAGTACTTC
>-|TRBJ2-3|TRBV6-2/TRBV6-3|-
CASGGGEGTDTQYF
TGTGCCAGCGGCGGAGGTGAGGGCACAGATACGCAGTATTTT
>few|TRBJ1-3|TRBV6-6|-
CASSYAGFYSGNTIYF
TGTGCCAGCAGTTACGCGGGATTTTACTCTGGAAACACCATATATTTT
>-|TRBJ2-3|TRBV10-1|-
CASHTSSNTQYF
TGCGCCAGCCACACAAGTTCCAATACGCAGTATTTT
>-|TRBJ2-1|TRBV5-5|-
CASSRGSVSVDEQFF
TGTGCCAGCAGCCGAGGGTCAGTTAGTGTGGATGAGCAGTTCTTC
>-|TRBJ2-2|TRBV5-1|TRBD1
CASSRDRRATGELFF
TGCGCCAGCTCCCGGGACAGGAGAGCCACCGGGGAGCTGTTTTTT
>-|TRBJ2-3|TRBV6-2/TRBV6-3|TRBD2
CASSSTSGGPDTQYF
TGTGCCAGCAGTTCGACTAGCGGGGGGCCGGATACGCAGTATTTT
>few|TRBJ2-7|TRBV6-6|TRBD1
CASSYRTGGSYEQYF
TGTGCCAGCAGTTACAGGACAGGGGGTTCCTACGAGCAGTACTTC
>large|TRBJ2-3|TRBV29-1|TRBD1
CSVVWDREDTQYF
TGCAGCGTTGTCTGGGACAGGGAAGATACGCAGTATTTT
>few|TRBJ2-5|TRBV6-2/TRBV6-3|TRBD2
CASSSRLAALRGETQYF
TGTGCCAGCAGTTCCCGACTAGCGGCCCTTCGGGGAGAGACCCAGTACTTC
>-|TRBJ2-3|TRBV24-1|-
CATSDSPSSSTDTQYF
TGTGCCACCAGTGATTCTCCCTCCTCTAGCACAGATACGCAGTATTTT
>-|TRBJ2-3|TRBV10-3|-
CAISDPLGADTQYF
TGTGCCATCAGTGACCCCCTGGGGGCAGATACGCAGTATTTT
>-|TRBJ2-3|TRBV5-6|-
CASTRGGSTDTQYF
TGCGCCAGCACCCGTGGAGGGAGCACAGATACGCAGTATTTT
>-|TRBJ2-7|TRBV6-6|TRBD2
CASSYPGRVDEQYF
TGTGCCAGCAGTTACCCCGGGAGGGTCGACGAGCAGTACTTC
>-|TRBJ2-1|TRBV15|TRBD2
CATSRGLAGEVEQFF
TGTGCCACCAGCAGAGGACTAGCGGGAGAGGTTGAGCAGTTCTTC
>-|TRBJ2-2|TRBV28|TRBD2
CASSPTSVTGELFF
TGTGCCAGCAGCCCCACTAGCGTCACCGGGGAGCTGTTTTTT
>-|TRBJ2-1|TRBV27|TRBD2
CASSLVFGREGSNEQFF
TGTGCCAGCAGCTTAGTATTCGGGCGGGAGGGCAGTAATGAGCAGTTCTTC
>-|TRBJ2-1|TRBV10-3|TRBD1
CAISEHDRGDYNEQFF
TGTGCCATCAGTGAGCACGACAGGGGAGATTACAATGAGCAGTTCTTC
>-|TRBJ1-4|TRBV18|-
CASSPPWGETEKLFF
TGTGCCAGCTCACCACCTTGGGGTGAAACTGAAAAACTGTTTTTT
>few|TRBJ2-3|TRBV6-2/TRBV6-3|-
CASRRARETDTQYF
TGTGCCAGCAGGCGGGCCCGCGAGACAGATACGCAGTATTTT
>few|TRBJ1-4|TRBV18|-
CASSPEGRYGEKLFF
TGTGCCAGCTCACCGGAGGGGCGGTATGGGGAAAAACTGTTTTTT
>medium-sized|TRBJ1-5|TRBV19|-
CASSWAAGQPQHF
TGTGCCAGTAGTTGGGCGGCGGGACAGCCCCAGCATTTT
>few|TRBJ1-2|TRBV18|-
CASSPGDPGNGYTF
TGTGCCAGCTCGCCCGGTGACCCGGGGAATGGCTACACCTTC
>-|TRBJ2-5|TRBV6-1|-
CASSERLDRLQETQYF
TGTGCCAGCAGTGAACGATTAGACAGGCTCCAAGAGACCCAGTACTTC